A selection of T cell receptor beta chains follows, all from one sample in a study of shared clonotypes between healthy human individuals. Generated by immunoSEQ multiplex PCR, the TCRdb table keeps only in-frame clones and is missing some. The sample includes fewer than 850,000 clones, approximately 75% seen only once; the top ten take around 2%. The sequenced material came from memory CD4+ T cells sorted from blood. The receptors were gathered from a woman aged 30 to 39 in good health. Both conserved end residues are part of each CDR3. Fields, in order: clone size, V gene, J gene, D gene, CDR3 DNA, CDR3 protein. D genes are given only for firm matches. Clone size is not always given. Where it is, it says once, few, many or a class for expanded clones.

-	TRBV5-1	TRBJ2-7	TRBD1	TGCGCCAGCAGCGCCGGGCGGGACAGGACTTACGAGCAGTACTTC	CASSAGRDRTYEQYF
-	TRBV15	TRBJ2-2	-	TGTGCCACCAGCAGAGGGGGTGCTGACACCGGGGAGCTGTTTTTT	CATSRGGADTGELFF
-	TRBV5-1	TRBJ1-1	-	TGCGCCAGCAGCGCTACAGGGTACACTGAAGCTTTCTTT	CASSATGYTEAFF
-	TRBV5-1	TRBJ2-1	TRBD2	TGCGCCAGCAGCCTCCGGGAAGCGGGGAGGGATCATGAGCAGTTCTTC	CASSLREAGRDHEQFF
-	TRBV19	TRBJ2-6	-	TGTGCCAGTAGGGGGACGGGTGGGGCCAACGTCCTGACTTTC	CASRGTGGANVLTF
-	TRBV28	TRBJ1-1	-	TGTGCCAGCAGTTACCAGGGTGACACTGAAGCTTTCTTT	CASSYQGDTEAFF
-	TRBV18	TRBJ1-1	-	TGTGCCAGCTCACCGAGGGGAACACCTGAAGCTTTCTTT	CASSPRGTPEAFF
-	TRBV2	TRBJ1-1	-	TGTGCCAGCAATAAAGACAGCACTGAAGCTTTCTTT	CASNKDSTEAFF
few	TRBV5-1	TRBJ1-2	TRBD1	TGCGCCAGCAGCCCCTATTACAGGGGAGAGAACTATGGCTACACCTTC	CASSPYYRGENYGYTF
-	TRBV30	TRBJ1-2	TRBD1	TGTGCCTGGAGAATCCGTCCGGGACAGGGCAACTATGGCTACACCTTC	CAWRIRPGQGNYGYTF
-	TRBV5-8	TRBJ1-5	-	TGTGCCAGCAGCTTGAGGGGTAATCAGCCCCAGCATTTT	CASSLRGNQPQHF
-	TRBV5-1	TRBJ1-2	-	TGCGCCAGCAGCTTGTCATTCAACGGGGGTACTCTTGGCTACACCTTC	CASSLSFNGGTLGYTF
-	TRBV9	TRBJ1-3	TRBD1	TGTGCCAGCAGCGTAGGACAGGGGGTCCTTTCTTTCTCTGGAAACACCATATATTTT	CASSVGQGVLSFSGNTIYF
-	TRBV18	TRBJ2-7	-	TGTGCCAGCTCACCGACCCTGAACTTGGACGAGCAGTACTTC	CASSPTLNLDEQYF
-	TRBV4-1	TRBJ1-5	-	TGCGCCAGCAGCCAAGATTATGTGTCTAGGAGCAATCAGCCCCAGCATTTT	CASSQDYVSRSNQPQHF
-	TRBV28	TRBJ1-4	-	TGTGCCAGCAGTTTACACACAACTAATGAAAAACTGTTTTTT	CASSLHTTNEKLFF
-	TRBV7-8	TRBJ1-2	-	TGTGCCAGCAGCGCCGCACAGGTTGACTATGGCTACACCTTC	CASSAAQVDYGYTF
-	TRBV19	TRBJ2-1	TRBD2	TGTGCCAGTAGTAAGAAGACTAGCGGCTACAATGAGCAGTTCTTC	CASSKKTSGYNEQFF
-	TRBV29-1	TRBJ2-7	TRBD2	TGCAGCGTGCTGGCTAGCGGGAGGGCCGGAATGAGCGAGCAGTACTTC	CSVLASGRAGMSEQYF
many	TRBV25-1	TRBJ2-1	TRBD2	TGTGCCAGCAGTGGAACCCCCTTTTCTAGCGGAGATTACAATGAGCAGTTCTTC	CASSGTPFSSGDYNEQFF
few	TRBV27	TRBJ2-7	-	TGTGCCAGCAGTTTTCAGGCGACCCTCTCCTACGAGCAGTACTTC	CASSFQATLSYEQYF
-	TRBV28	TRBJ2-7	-	TGTGCCAGCACCCCCAGGCGGGGTTCCTACGAGCAGTACTTC	CASTPRRGSYEQYF
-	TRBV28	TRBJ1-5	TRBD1	TGTGCCAGCAGTCCACAGGGGGCGTTCAATCAGCCCCAGCATTTT	CASSPQGAFNQPQHF
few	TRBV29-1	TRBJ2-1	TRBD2	TGCAGCGTTGAATCTAGCGGGGGCATAGAGCAGTTCTTC	CSVESSGGIEQFF
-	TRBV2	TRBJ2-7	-	TGTGCCAGCAGTGAGTCGCAGGGACCCTACGAGCAGTACTTC	CASSESQGPYEQYF
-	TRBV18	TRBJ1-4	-	TGTGCCAGCTCACCAAGGCAGGAGAATGAAAAACTGTTTTTT	CASSPRQENEKLFF
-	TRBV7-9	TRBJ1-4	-	TGTGCCAGCAGCTCGCAGTTAGGGACTAATGAAAAACTGTTTTTT	CASSSQLGTNEKLFF
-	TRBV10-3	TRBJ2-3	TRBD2	TGTGCGACTAGCCAAACAGATACGCAGTATTTT	CATSQTDTQYF
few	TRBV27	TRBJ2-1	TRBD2	TGTGCCAGCAGTTTTTTAGCGGGAGCTATCTACAATGAGCAGTTCTTC	CASSFLAGAIYNEQFF
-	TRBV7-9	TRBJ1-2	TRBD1	TGTGCCAGCAGCGCAAATACAGGGGGCCCCTATGGCTACACCTTC	CASSANTGGPYGYTF
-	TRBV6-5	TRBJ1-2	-	TGTGCCAGCAGTTATTTGGGGTCACCGACCGGCTACACCTTC	CASSYLGSPTGYTF
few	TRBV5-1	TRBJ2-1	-	TGCGCCAGCAGCTTGGGGGCGAACAATGAGCAGTTCTTC	CASSLGANNEQFF
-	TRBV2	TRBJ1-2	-	TGTGCCAGCAGGTCCCGCGTCGGCTACACCTTC	CASRSRVGYTF
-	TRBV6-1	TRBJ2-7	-	TGTGCCAGCAGTAGGGCAGGGTATGGGTACGAGCAGTACTTC	CASSRAGYGYEQYF
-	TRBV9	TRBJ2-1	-	TGTGCCAGCAGCGTAGGGGTGGGGGTTTATGAGCAGTTCTTC	CASSVGVGVYEQFF
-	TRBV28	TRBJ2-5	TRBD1	TGTGCCAGCAGTCCTCCGGCAGACCTAAGGGGGCGGACCCAGTACTTC	CASSPPADLRGRTQYF
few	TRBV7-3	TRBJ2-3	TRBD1	TGTGCCAGCAGCTCCTACAGGGGTGGAACAGATACGCAGTATTTT	CASSSYRGGTDTQYF
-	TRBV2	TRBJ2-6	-	TGTGCCTGTACAGGAAACCGAGCTGGGGCCAACGTCCTGACTTTC	CACTGNRAGANVLTF
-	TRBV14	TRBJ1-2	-	TGTGCCAGCAGAAGAGCCGGGACCCAGAACTATGGCTACACCTTC	CASRRAGTQNYGYTF
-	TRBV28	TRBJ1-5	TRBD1	TGTGCCAGCAGTGAAAGCAGGGGGTCCAATCAGCCCCAGCATTTT	CASSESRGSNQPQHF
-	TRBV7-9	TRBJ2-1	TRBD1	TGTGCCAGCAGCCCTCGACAGGGGGCGCGGAATGAGCAGTTCTTC	CASSPRQGARNEQFF
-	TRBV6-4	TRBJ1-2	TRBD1	TGTGCCAGCACAGGCGGGACAGGGGGAATTGGCGGCTACACCTTC	CASTGGTGGIGGYTF
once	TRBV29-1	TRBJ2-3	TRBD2	TGCAGCGTTTTAGCGGGGGAAGATACGCAGTATTTT	CSVLAGEDTQYF
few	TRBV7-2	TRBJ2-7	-	TGTGCCAGCAGGTCTACAGGGCGCGAGCAGTACTTC	CASRSTGREQYF